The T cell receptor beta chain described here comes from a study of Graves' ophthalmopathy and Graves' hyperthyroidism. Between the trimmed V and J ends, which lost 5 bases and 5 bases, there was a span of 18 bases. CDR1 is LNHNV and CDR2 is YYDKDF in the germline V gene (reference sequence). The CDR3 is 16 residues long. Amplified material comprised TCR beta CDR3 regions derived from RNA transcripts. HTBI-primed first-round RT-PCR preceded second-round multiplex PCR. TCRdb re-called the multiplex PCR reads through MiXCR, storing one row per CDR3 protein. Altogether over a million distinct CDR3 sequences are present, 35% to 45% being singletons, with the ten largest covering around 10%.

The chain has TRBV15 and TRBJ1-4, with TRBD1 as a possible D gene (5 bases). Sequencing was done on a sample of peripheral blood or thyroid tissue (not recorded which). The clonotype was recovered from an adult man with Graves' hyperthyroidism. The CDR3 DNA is TGTGCCACCAGCCATATACTGACCGGGACGAATGAAAAACTGTTTTTT. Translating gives CATSHILTGTNEKLFF.